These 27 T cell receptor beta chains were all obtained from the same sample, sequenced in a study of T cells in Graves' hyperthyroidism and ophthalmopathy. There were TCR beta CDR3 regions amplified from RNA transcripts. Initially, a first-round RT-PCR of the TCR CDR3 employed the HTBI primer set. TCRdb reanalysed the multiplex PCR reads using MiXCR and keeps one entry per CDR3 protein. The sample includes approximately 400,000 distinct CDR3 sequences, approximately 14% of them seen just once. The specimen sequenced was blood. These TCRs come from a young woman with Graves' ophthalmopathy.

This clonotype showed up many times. CDR3 DNA sequence: TGTGCCAGCAGAGTAAAGGGGGATTCCTACGAGCAGTACTTC. Its protein product is CASRVKGDSYEQYF. J is TRBJ2-7 and V is TRBV13; the D gene is possibly TRBD1 (6 bases). V was trimmed by 6 bases and J by 1 base, leaving 13 bases between them. CDR3 length: 14 amino acids. Per the germline V gene, CDR1 is PRHDT and CDR2 is FYEKMQ (reference sequence).

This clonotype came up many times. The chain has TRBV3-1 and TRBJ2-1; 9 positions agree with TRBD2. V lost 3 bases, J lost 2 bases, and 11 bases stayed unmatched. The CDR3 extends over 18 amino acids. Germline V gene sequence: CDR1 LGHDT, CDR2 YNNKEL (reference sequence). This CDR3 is CASSQSRGGAFPYNEQFF. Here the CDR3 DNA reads TGTGCCAGCAGCCAGTCACGCGGGGGGGCTTTCCCCTACAATGAGCAGTTCTTC.

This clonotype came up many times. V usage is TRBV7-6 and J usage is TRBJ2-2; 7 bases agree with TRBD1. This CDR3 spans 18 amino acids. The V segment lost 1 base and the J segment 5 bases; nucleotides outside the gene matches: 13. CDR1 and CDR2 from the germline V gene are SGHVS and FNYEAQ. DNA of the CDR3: TGTGCCAGCAGCTTAGTTGCCCTAATGACAGGGTGGACCGGGGAGCTGTTTTTT. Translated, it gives CASSLVALMTGWTGELFF.

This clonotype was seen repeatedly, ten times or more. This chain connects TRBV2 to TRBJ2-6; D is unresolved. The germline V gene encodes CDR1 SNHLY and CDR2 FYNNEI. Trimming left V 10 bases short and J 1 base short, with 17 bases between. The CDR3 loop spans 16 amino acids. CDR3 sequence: CAINVDGWSGANVLTF. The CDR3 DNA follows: TGTGCCATCAACGTTGACGGGTGGTCTGGGGCCAACGTCCTGACTTTC.

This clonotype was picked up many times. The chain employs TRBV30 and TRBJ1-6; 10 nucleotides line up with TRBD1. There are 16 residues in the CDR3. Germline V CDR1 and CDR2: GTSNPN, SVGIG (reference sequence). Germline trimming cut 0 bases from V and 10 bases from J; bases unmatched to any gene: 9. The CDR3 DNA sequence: TGTGCCTGGAGTGTAAGTCGGGGACAGGGGACGTCACCCCTCCACTTT. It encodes CAWSVSRGQGTSPLHF.

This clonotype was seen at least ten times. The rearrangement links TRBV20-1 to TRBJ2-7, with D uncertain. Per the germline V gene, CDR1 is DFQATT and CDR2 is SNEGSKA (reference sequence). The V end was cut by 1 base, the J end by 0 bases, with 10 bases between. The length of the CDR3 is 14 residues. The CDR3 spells CSARGTDFSYEQYF. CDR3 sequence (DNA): TGCAGTGCTAGAGGGACCGACTTCTCCTACGAGCAGTACTTC.

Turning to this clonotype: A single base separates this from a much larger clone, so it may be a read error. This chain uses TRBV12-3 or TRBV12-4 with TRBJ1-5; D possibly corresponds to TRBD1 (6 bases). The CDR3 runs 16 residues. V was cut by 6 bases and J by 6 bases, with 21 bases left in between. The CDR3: CASRAGGRGFTQPQHF. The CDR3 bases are TGTGCCAGCAGGGCGGGAGGCAGGGGCTTTACTCAGCCCCAGCATTTT.

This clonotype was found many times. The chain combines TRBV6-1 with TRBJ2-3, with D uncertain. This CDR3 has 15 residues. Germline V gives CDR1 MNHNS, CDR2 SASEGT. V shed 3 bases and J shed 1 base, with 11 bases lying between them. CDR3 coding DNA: TGTGCCAGCAGTGAGGTCTGGCAGCGCACAGATACGCAGTATTTT. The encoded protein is CASSEVWQRTDTQYF.

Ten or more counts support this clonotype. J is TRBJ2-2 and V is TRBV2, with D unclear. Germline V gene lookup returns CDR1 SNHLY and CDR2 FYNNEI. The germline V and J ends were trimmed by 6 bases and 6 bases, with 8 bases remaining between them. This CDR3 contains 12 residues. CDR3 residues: CASRTTSGELFF. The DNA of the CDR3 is TGTGCCAGCAGGACCACATCCGGGGAGCTGTTTTTT.

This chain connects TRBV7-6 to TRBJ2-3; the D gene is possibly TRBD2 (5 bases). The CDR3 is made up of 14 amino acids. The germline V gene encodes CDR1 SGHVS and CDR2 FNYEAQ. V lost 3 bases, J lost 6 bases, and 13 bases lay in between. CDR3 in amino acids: CASSFAPGEDTQYF. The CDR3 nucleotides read TGTGCCAGCAGCTTTGCTCCCGGGGAGGATACGCAGTATTTT.

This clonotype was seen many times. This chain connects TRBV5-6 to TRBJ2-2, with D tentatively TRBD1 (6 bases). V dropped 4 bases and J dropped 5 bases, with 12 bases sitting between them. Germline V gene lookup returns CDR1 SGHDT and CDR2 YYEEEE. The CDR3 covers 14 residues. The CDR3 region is CASSGRGSTGELFF. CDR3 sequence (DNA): TGTGCCAGCAGCGGCAGGGGAAGTACCGGGGAGCTGTTTTTT.

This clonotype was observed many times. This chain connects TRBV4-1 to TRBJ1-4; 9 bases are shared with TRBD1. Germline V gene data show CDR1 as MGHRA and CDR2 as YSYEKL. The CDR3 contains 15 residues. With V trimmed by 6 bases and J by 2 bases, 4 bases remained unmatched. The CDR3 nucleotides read TGCGCCAGCAGGGGACAGGGAGGGACTAATGAAAAACTGTTTTTT. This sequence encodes CASRGQGGTNEKLFF.

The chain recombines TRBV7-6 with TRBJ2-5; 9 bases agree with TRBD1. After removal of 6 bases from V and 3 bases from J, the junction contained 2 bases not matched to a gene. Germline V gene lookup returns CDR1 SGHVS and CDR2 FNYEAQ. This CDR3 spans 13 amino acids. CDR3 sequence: CASRTGGEETQYF. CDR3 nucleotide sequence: TGTGCCAGCAGGACAGGGGGAGAAGAGACCCAGTACTTC.

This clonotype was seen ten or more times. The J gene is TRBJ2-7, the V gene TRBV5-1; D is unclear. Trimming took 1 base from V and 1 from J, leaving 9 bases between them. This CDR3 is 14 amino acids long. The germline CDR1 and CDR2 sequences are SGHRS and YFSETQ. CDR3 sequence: CASSLYTSSYEQYF. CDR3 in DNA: TGCGCCAGCAGCTTGTACACGTCATCCTACGAGCAGTACTTC.

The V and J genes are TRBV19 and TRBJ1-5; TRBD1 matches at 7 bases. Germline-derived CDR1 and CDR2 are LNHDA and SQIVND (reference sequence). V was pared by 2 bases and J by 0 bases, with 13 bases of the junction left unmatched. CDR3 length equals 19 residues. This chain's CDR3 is CASSIRALAGTDSNQPQHF. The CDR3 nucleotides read TGTGCCAGTAGTATAAGGGCGTTGGCCGGGACAGATAGCAATCAGCCCCAGCATTTT.

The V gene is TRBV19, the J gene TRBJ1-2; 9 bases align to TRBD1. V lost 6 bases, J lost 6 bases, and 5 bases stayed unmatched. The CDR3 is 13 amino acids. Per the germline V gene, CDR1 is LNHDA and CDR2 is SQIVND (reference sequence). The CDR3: CASRATGGHGYTF. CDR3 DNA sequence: TGTGCCAGTAGAGCTACAGGGGGCCATGGCTACACCTTC.

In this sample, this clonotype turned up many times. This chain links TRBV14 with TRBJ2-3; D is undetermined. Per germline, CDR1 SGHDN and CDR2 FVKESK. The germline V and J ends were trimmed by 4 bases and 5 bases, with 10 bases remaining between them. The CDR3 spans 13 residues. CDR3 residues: CASSPDLGDTQYF. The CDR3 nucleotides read TGTGCCAGCAGCCCGGATTTAGGAGATACGCAGTATTTT.

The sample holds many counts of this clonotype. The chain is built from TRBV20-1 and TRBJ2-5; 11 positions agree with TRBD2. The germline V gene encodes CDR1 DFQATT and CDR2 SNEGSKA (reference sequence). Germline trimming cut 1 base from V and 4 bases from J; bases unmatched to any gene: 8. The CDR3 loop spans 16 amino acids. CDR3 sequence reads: CSARVEVAGGRETQYF. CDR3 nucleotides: TGCAGTGCTAGAGTAGAGGTAGCGGGGGGGAGAGAGACCCAGTACTTC.

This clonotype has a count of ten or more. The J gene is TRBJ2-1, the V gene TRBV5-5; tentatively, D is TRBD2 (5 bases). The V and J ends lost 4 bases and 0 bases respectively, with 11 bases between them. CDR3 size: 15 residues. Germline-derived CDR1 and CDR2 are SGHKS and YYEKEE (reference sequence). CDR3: CASSRADSSYNEQFF. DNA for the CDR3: TGTGCCAGCAGCCGAGCGGATAGCTCCTACAATGAGCAGTTCTTC.

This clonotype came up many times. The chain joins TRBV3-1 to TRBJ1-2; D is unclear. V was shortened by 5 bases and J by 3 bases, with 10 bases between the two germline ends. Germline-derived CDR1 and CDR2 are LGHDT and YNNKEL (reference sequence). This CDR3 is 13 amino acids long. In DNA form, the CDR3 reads TGTGCCAGCAGCTCCCGGCCCGACTATGGCTACACCTTC. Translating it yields CASSSRPDYGYTF.

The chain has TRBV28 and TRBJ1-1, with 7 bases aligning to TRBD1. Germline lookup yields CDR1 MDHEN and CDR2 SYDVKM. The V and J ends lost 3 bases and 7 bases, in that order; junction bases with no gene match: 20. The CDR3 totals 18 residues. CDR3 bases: TGTGCCAGCAGTTTTTGGCACCTGGACAGGCGGGCGGGTTATGAAGCTTTCTTT. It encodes CASSFWHLDRRAGYEAFF.

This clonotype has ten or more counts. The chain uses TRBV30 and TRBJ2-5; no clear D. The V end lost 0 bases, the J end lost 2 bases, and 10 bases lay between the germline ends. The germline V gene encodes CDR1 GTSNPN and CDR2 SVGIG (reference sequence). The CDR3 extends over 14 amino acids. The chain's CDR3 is CAWSVYQTQETQYF. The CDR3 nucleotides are TGTGCCTGGAGTGTATACCAGACACAAGAGACCCAGTACTTC.

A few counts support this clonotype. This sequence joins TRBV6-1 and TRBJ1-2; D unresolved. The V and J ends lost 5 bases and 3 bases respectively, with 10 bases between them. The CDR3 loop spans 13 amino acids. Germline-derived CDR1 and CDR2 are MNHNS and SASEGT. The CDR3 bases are TGTGCCAGCAGTTATAACAGCCACTATGGCTACACCTTC. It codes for CASSYNSHYGYTF.

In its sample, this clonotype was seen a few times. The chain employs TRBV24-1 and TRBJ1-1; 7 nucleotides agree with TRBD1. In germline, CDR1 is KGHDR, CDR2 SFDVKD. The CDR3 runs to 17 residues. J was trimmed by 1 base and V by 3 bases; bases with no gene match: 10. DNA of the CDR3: TGTGCCACCAGTGATCCTCCACAGGGGCGCCGGAACACTGAAGCTTTCTTT. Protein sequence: CATSDPPQGRRNTEAFF.

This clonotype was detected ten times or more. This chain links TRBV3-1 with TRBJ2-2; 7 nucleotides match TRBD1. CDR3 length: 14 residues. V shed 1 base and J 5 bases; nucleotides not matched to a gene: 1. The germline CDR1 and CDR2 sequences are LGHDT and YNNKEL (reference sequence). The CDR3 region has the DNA TGTGCCAGCAGCCAAGCAGGGGGAACCGGGGAGCTGTTTTTT. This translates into CASSQAGGTGELFF.

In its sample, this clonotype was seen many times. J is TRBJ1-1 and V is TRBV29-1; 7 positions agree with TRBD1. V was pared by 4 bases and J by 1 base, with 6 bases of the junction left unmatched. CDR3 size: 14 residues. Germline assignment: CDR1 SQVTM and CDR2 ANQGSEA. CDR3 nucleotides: TGCAGCGTTGCGACCCGGACAGGGAACACTGAAGCTTTCTTT. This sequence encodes CSVATRTGNTEAFF. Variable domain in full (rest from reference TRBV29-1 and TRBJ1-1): SAVISQKPSRDICQRGTSLTIQCQVDSQVTMMFWYRQQPGQSLTLIATANQGSEATYESGFVIDKFPISRPNLTFSTLTVSNMSPEDSSIYLCSVATRTGNTEAFFGQGTRLTVV.

This CDR3 is CASSLERVGGQNTEAFF. The CDR3, as DNA: TGTGCCAGCAGCTTAGAGAGGGTTGGGGGACAGAACACTGAAGCTTTCTTT. This chain links TRBV13 with TRBJ1-1; weak D call: TRBD1 (6 bases). The germline V and J ends were trimmed by 1 base and 1 base, with 16 bases remaining between them. This CDR3 is built from 17 residues. Germline CDR1 and CDR2: PRHDT and FYEKMQ (reference sequence).